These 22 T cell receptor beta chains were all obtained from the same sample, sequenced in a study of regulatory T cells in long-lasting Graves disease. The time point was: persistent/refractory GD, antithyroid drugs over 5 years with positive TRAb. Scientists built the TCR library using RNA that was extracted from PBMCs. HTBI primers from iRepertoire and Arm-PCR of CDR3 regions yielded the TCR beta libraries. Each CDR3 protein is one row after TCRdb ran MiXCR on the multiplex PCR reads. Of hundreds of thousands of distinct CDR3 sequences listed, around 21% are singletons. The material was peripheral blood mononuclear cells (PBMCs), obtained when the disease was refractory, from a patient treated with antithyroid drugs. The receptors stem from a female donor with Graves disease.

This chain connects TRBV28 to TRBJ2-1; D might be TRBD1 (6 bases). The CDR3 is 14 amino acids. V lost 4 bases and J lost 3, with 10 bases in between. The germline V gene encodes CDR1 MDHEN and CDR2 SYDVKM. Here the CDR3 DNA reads TGTGCCAGCAGTTCCGACAGGAGCTACAATGAGCAGTTCTTC. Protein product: CASSSDRSYNEQFF.

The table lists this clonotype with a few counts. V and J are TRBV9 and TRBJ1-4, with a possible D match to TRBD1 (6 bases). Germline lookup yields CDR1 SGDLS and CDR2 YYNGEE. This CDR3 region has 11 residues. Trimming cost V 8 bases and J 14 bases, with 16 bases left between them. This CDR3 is CARGGLHRLFF. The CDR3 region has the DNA TGTGCCAGAGGGGGGCTACACCGGCTGTTTTTT.

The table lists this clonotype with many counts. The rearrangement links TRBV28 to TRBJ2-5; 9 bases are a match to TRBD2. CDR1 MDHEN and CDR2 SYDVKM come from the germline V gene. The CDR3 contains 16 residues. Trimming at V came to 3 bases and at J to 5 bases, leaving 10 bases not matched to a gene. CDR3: CASSFPLAGSGETQYF. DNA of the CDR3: TGTGCCAGCAGTTTTCCGCTAGCGGGGTCCGGGGAGACCCAGTACTTC.

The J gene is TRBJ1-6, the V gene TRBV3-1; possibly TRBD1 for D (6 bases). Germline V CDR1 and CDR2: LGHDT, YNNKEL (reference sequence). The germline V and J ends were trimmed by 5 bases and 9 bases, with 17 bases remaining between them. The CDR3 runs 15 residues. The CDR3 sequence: CASSGEGGVGSPLHF. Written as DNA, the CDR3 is TGTGCCAGCAGCGGAGAAGGGGGGGTCGGTTCACCCCTCCACTTT.

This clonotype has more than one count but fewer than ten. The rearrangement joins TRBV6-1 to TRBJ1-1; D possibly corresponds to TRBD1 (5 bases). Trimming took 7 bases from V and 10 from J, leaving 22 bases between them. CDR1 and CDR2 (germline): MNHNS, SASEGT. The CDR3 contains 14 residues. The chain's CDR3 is CASTPSGGGVLAFF. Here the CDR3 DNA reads TGTGCCAGCACTCCCTCGGGGGGGGGGGTGTTAGCTTTCTTT.

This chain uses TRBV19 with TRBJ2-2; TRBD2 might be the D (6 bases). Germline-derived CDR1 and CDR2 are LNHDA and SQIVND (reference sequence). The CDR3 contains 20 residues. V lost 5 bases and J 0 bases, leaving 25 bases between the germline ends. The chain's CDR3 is CASSPARGWLAFANTGELFF. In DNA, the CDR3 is TGTGCCAGTAGTCCGGCCCGAGGTTGGCTAGCGTTCGCGAACACCGGGGAGCTGTTTTTT. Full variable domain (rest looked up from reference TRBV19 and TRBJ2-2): DGGITQSPKYLFRKEGQNVTLSCEQNLNHDAMYWYRQDPGQGLRLIYYSQIVNDFQKGDIAEGYSVSREKKESFPLTVTSAQKNPTAFYLCASSPARGWLAFANTGELFFGEGSRLTVL.

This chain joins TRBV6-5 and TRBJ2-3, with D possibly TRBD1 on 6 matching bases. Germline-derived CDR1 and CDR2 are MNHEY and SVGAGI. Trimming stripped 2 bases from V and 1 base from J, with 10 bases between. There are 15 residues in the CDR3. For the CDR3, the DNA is TGTGCCAGCAGTTACATGGGGGCCGGCACAGATACGCAGTATTTT. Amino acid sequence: CASSYMGAGTDTQYF.

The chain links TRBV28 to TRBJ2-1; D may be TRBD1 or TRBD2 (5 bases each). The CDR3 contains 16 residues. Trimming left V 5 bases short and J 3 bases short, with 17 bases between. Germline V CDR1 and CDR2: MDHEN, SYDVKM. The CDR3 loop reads CASSPTRTGGYNEQFF. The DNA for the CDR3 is TGTGCCAGCAGTCCCACCCGGACTGGGGGCTACAATGAGCAGTTCTTC.

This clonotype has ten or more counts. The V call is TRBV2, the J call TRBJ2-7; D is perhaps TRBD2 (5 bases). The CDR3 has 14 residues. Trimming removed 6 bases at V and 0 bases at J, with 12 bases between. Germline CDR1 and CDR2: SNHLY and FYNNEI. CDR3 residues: CASRRDLSSYEQYF. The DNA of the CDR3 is TGTGCCAGCAGGAGGGATCTAAGCTCCTACGAGCAGTACTTC.

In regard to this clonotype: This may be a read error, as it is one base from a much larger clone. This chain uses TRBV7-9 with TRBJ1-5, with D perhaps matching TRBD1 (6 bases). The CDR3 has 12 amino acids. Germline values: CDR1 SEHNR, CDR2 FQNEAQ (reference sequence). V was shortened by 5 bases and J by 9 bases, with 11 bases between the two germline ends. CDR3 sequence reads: CASSQDSRPQHF. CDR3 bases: TGTGCCAGCAGCCAGGACAGTCGGCCCCAGCATTTT. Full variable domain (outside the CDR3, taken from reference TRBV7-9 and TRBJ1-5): DTGVSQNPRHKITKRGQNVTFRCDPISEHNRLYWYRQTLGQGPEFLTYFQNEAQLEKSRLLSDRFSAERPKGSFSTLEIQRTEQGDSAMYLCASSQDSRPQHFGDGTRLSIL.

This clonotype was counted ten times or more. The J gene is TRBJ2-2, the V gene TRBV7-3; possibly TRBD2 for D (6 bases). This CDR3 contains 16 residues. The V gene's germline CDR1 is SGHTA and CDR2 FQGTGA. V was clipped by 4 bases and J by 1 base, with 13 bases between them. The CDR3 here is CASSSAGGVNTGELFF. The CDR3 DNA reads TGTGCCAGCAGCTCCGCCGGCGGGGTGAACACCGGGGAGCTGTTTTTT.

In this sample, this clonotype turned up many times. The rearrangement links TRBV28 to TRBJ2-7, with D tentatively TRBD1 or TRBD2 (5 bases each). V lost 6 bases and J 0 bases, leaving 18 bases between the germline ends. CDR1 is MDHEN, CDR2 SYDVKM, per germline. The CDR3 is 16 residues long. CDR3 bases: TGTGCCAGCAGCCCGCCGGGGCCAGGTCGCTCCTACGAGCAGTACTTC. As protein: CASSPPGPGRSYEQYF. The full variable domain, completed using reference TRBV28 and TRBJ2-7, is DVKVTQSSRYLVKRTGEKVFLECVQDMDHENMFWYRQDPGLGLRLIYFSYDVKMKEKGDIPEGYSVSREKKERFSLILESASTNQTSMYLCASSPPGPGRSYEQYFGPGTRLTVT.

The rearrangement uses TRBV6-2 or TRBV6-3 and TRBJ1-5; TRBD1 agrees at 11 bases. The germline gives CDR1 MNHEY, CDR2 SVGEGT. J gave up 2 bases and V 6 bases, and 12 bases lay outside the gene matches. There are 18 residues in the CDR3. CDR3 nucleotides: TGTGCCAGCAGACCACTGCCCGGACAGGGGGCCGGCAATCAGCCCCAGCATTTT. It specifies CASRPLPGQGAGNQPQHF.

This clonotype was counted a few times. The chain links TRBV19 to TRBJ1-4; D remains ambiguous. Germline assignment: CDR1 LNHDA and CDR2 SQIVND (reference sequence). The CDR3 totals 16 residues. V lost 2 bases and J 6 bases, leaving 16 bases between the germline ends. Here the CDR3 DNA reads TGTGCCAGTAGTATACTCTCTGGATGGGCCCATGAAAAACTGTTTTTT. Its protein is CASSILSGWAHEKLFF.

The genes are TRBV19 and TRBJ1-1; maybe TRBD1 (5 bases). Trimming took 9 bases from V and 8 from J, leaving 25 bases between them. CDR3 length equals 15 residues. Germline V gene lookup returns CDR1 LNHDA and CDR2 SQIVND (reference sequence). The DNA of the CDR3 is TGTGCCAGCACGTCCCGGAGACAGAGTTTAGAAGAAGCTTTCTTT. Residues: CASTSRRQSLEEAFF.

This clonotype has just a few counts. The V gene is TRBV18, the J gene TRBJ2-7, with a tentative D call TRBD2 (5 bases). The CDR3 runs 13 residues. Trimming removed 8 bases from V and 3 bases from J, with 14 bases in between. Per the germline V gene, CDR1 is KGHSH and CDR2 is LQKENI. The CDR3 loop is CASPQRKVYEQYF. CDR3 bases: TGTGCCAGCCCCCAGCGGAAGGTCTACGAGCAGTACTTC.

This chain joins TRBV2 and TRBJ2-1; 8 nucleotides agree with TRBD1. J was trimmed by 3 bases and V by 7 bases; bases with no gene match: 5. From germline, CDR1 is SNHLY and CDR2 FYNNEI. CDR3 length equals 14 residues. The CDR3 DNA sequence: TGTGCCAGCACTAGGGACAGGAGCTACAATGAGCAGTTCTTC. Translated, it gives CASTRDRSYNEQFF.

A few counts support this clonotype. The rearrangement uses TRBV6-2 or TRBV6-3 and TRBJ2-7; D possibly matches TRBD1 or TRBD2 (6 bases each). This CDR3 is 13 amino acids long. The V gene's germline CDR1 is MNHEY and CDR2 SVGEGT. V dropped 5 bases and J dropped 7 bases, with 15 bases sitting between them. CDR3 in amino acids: CASSEGGRWEQYF. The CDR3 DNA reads TGTGCCAGCAGTGAAGGGGGGCGATGGGAGCAGTACTTC.

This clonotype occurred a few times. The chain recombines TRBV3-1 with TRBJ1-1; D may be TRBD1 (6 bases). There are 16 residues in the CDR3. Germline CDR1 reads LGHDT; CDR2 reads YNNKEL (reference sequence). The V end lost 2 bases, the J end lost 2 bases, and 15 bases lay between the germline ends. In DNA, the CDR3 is TGTGCCAGCAGCCAAAAATCCTACAGGGCAAACACTGAAGCTTTCTTT. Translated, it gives CASSQKSYRANTEAFF.

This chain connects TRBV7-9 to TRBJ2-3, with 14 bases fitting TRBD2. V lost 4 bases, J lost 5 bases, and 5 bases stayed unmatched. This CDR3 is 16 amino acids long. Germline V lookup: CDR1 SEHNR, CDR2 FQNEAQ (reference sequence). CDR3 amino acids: CASSWGLAGARDTQYF. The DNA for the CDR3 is TGTGCCAGCAGCTGGGGACTAGCGGGAGCGAGAGATACGCAGTATTTT.

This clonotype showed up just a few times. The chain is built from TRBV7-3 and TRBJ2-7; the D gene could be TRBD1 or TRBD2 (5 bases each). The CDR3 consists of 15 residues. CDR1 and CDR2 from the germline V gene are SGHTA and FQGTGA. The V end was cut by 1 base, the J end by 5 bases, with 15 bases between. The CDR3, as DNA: TGTGCCAGCAGCTTAAAGGGACCGGGTTCCGACGAGCAGTACTTC. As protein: CASSLKGPGSDEQYF.

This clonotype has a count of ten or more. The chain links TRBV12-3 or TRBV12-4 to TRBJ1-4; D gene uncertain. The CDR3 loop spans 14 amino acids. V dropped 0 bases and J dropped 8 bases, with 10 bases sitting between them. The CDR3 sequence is CASSLARAEEKLFF. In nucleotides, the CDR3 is TGTGCCAGCAGTTTAGCGCGGGCCGAAGAAAAACTGTTTTTT.